This TCR beta chain emerged from a study of T-cell memory formation after mild COVID-19. Germline V gene data show CDR1 as SGHNT and CDR2 as YYREEE (reference sequence). V was shortened by 4 bases and J by 10 bases, with 12 bases between the two germline ends. CDR3 size: 12 residues. Using constant-segment primers, 5'RACE produced TCR alpha and TCR beta cDNA libraries carrying sample barcodes and UMIs. TCRdb processed the 5' RACE reads anew with MiXCR; each CDR3 protein has one entry. The data hold 250,000 or so distinct CDR3 sequences, with roughly 18% observed a single time. V and J are TRBV5-4 and TRBJ2-1, with D possibly TRBD1 on 7 matching bases. This sequence was found in a man aged 18 to 30 who had mild COVID-19 (a few samples of this study predate the infection). Cell type and time point are not known. Sequenced: PBMCs or a T cell subset sorted from them (not recorded which). The DNA of the CDR3 is TGTGCCAGCAGCCTGGAGGGACAGGAGCAGTTCTTC. Translated: CASSLEGQEQFF.